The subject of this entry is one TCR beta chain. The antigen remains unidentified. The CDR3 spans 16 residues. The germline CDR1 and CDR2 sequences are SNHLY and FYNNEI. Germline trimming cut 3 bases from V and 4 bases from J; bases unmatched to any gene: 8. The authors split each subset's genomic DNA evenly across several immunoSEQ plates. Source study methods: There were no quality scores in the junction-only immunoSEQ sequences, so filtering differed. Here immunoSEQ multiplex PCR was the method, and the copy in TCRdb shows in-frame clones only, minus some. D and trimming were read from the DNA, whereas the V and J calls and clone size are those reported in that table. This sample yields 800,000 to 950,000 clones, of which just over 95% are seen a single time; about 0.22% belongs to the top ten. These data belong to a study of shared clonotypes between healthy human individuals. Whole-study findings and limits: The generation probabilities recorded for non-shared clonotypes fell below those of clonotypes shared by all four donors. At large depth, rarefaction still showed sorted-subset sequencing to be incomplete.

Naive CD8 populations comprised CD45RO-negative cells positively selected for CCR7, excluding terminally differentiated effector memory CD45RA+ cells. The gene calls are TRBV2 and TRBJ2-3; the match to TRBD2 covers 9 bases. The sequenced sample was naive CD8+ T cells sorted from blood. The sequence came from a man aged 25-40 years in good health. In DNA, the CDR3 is TGTGCCAGCAGTGATATGGCGGGAGGGCCCCCAGATACGCAGTATTTT. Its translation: CASSDMAGGPPDTQYF.